This TCR beta chain was captured in a study of cytomegalovirus exposure and HLA in healthy donors. Amplification used 60 Vbeta primers and 13 Jbeta primers. Assay: immunoSEQ multiplex PCR; the TCRdb copy retains only in-frame clones and omits some. The repertoire holds around 90,000 clones, with around 80% as singletons. J was trimmed by 4 bases and V by 4 bases; bases with no gene match: 1. Germline lookup yields CDR1 SGHTA and CDR2 FQGNSA. CDR3 length: 15 amino acids. This clone was seen once. This receptor was obtained from a male donor in good health and CMV-seropositive. The sequenced material came from PBMCs. The chain has TRBV7-2 and TRBJ2-3; 14 bases fit TRBD2. The CDR3: CASSWTSGGSDTQYF. CDR3 nucleotides: TGTGCCAGCAGCTGGACTAGCGGGGGGTCAGATACGCAGTATTTT. Based on the CDR3 plus reference TRBV7-2 and TRBJ2-3, the full variable domain is GAGVSQSPSNKVTEKGKDVELRCDPISGHTALYWYRQSLGQGLEFLIYFQGNSAPDKSGLPSDRFSAERTGGSVSTLTIQRTQQEDSAVYLCASSWTSGGSDTQYFGPGTRLTVL.